This TCR beta chain was obtained from a study of T cell responses to AZD1222 COVID-19 vaccine. Study results and caveats: Baseline seropositivity occurred in only six or seven AZD1222 recipients. None of the repertoires were sampled until the peak T cell response had passed. Among the donors, most were white British and more were female, and clonal diversity was possibly underestimated. Spike was spanned by vaccine-associated CD4 TCRs, with dominance at 160-218 and 743-854.

Sequenced by immunoSEQ multiplex PCR; TCRdb stores in-frame clones only, minus some. The table includes 90,000 to 120,000 clones, roughly 87% detected once. Points on this clone: Its specificity is unknown.

This CDR3 is built from 14 residues. V dropped 11 bases and J dropped 1 base, with 15 bases sitting between them. Germline CDR1 and CDR2: SEHNR and FQNEAQ (reference sequence). The sequencing here drew on peripheral blood, taken 28 days after the second AZD1222 dose. The receptor's source is an adult who received the AZD1222 COVID-19 vaccine. The chain couples TRBV7-9 to TRBJ1-5, with a tentative D call TRBD1 (6 bases). CDR3 bases: TGTGCCGGACAATACAGGGAAAGCAATCAGCCCCAGCATTTT. Translating it yields CAGQYRESNQPQHF.